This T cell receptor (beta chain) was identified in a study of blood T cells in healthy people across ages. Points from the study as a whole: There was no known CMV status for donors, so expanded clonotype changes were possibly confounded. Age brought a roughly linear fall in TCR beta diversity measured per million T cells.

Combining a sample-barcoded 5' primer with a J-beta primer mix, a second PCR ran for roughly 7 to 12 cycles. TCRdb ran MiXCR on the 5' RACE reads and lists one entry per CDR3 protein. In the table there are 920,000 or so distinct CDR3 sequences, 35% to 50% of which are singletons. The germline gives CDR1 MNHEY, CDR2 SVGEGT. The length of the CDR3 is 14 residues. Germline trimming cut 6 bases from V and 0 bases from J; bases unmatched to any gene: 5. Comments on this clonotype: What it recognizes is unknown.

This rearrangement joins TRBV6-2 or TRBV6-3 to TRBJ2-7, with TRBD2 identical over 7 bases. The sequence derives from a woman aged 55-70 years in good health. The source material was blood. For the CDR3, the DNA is TGTGCCAGCAGCCGCGGGAGTATCTCCTACGAGCAGTACTTC. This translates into CASSRGSISYEQYF.